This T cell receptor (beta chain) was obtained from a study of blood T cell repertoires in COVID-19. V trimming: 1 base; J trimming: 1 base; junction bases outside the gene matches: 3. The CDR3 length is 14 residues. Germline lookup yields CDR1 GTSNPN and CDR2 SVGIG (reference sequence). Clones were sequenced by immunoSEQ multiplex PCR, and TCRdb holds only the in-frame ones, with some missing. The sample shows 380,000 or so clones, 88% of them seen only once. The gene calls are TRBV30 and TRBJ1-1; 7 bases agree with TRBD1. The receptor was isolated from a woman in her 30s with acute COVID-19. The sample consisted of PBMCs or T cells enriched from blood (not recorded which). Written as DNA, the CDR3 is TGTGCCTGGAGTGCGAACAGGGGGAACACTGAAGCTTTCTTT. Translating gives CAWSANRGNTEAFF.